This T cell receptor beta chain was recorded in a study of cytomegalovirus exposure and HLA in healthy donors. Primers: 60 Vbeta forward and 13 Jbeta reverse. The table came from immunoSEQ multiplex PCR; TCRdb's copy has only in-frame clones and leaves some out. This table holds under 200,000 clones, over 60% found once. Germline values: CDR1 SGHRS, CDR2 YFSETQ. CDR3 length: 15 amino acids. Between the trimmed V and J ends, which lost 2 bases and 0 bases, there was a span of 11 bases. Study-level findings and limits: Per a later analysis, HLA-associated TCR beta chains showed more clonal expansion than other, equally common TCR beta chains.

Notes on this clone: Its antigen is undetermined.

The specimen sequenced was PBMCs. The TCR was taken from a man aged 40-49 years in good health and CMV-seronegative. The chain couples TRBV5-1 to TRBJ1-2; D not certain. CDR3 nucleotides: TGCGCCAGCAGCTTTACCGCAGTTACTAACTATGGCTACACCTTC. Its translation is CASSFTAVTNYGYTF. The whole variable domain, filled in from reference TRBV5-1 and TRBJ1-2, reads KAGVTQTPRYLIKTRGQQVTLSCSPISGHRSVSWYQQTPGQGLQFLFEYFSETQRNKGNFPGRFSGRQFSNSRSEMNVSTLELGDSALYLCASSFTAVTNYGYTFGSGTRLTVV.